The TCR beta chain described here comes from a study of blood T cells in healthy people across ages. About this clonotype itself: Its target is not known.

PBMCs, at least 7 million per sample, were isolated. Sample-barcoded 5' priming and a J-beta primer mix drove a second PCR of about 6 to 11 cycles. TCRdb used MiXCR to reprocess the 5' RACE reads, holding one entry per CDR3 protein. The sample records roughly 1,500,000 distinct CDR3 sequences, around 36% being singletons. V lost 3 bases and J 5 bases, leaving 17 bases between the germline ends. CDR3 length: 16 amino acids. The germline gives CDR1 MNHEY, CDR2 SMNVEV (reference sequence). The study's findings and limits: Naive and antigen-experienced cells could not be conclusively compared, given unsorted PBMCs. Higher diversity and more naive CD4+ cells were features of long-lived donors, compared to aged donors. From one million sequenced T cells, diversity estimates were lower bounds.

V usage is TRBV27 and J usage is TRBJ2-1; D possibly corresponds to TRBD2 (6 bases). The clonotype originates from a woman in her 30s in good health. Sequenced sample: blood. CDR3 in DNA: TGTGCCAGCAGTTTTCCGCCGGGGCGGGGAAACAATGAGCAGTTCTTC. It yields the protein CASSFPPGRGNNEQFF.